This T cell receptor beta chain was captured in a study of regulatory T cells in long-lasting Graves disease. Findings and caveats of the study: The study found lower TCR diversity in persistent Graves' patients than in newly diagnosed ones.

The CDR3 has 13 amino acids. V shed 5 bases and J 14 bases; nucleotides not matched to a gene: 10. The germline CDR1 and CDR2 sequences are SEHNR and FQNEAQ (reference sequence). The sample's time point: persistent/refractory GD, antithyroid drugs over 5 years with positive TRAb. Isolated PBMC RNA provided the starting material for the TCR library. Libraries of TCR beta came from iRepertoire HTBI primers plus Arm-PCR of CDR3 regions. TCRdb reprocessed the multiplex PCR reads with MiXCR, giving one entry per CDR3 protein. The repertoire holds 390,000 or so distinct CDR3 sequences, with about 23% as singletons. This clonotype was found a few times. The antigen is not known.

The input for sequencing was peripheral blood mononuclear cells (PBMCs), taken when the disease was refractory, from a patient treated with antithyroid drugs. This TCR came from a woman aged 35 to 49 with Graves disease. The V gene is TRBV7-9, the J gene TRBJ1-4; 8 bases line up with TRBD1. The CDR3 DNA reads TGTGCCAGCAGCCCTATGGACAGGGCGGACCTGTTTTTT. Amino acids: CASSPMDRADLFF.